In this sample, the clone carrying this TCR beta chain turned up a few times. Antigen unknown. A second PCR of about 7 to 11 cycles used a sample-barcoded 5' primer and a J-beta primer mix. Each cDNA molecule was tagged by a template-switch adaptor with 12 random nucleotides. Using its own MiXCR run on the 5' RACE reads, TCRdb lists one record per CDR3 protein. The top ten clones hold 7% to 9% of a sample with about 1,400,000 distinct CDR3 sequences, about 43% of them seen once. This sample stems from a study of blood T cells in healthy people across ages. Study observations and caveats: Lack of knowledge of donor CMV status possibly confounded expanded clonotype changes.

Isolation recovered at least 7 million PBMCs from every sample. Sequencing was performed on blood. This TCR was sampled from a woman aged 18-29 years in good health.

The CDR3 DNA sequence: TGTGCCAGCAGGGCAGCGGGAGGCGCAGATACGCAGTATTTT. Its protein product is CASRAAGGADTQYF. The genes are TRBV6-5 and TRBJ2-3; 9 nucleotides agree with TRBD2. With 6 bases clipped from V and 4 bases from J, the junction kept 5 bases outside the gene matches. CDR3 length equals 14 residues. The germline gives CDR1 MNHEY, CDR2 SVGAGI.